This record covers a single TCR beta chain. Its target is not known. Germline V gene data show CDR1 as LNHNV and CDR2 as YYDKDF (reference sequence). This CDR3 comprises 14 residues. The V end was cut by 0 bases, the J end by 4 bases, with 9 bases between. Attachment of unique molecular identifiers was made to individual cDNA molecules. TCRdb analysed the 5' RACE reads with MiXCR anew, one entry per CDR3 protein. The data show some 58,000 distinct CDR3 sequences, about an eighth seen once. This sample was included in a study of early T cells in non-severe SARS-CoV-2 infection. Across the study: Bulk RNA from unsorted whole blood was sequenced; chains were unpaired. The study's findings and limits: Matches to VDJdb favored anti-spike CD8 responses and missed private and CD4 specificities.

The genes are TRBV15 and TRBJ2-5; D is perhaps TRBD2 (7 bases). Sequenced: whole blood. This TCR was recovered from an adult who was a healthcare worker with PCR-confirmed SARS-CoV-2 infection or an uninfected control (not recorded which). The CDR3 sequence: CATSRDRGAETQYF. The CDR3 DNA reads TGTGCCACCAGCAGAGATCGGGGGGCAGAGACCCAGTACTTC.